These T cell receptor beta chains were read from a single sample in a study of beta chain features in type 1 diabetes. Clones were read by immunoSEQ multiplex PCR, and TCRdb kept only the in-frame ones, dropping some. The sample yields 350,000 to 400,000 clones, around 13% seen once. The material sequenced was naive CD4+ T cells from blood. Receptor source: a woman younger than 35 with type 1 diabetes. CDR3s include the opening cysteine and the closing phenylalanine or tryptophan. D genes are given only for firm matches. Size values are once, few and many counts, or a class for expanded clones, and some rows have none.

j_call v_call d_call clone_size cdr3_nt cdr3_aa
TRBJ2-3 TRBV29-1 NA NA TGCAGCGTTGAGGGGAGACTAAACACAGATACGCAGTATTTT CSVEGRLNTDTQYF
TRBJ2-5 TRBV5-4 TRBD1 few TGTGCCGCGTGGGGACAGGGAGAAGAGACCCAGTACTTC CAAWGQGEETQYF
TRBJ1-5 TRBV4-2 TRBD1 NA TGTGCCAGCAGCAGCCTCCTGCGAGGGGGCGATCAGCCCCAGCATTTT CASSSLLRGGDQPQHF
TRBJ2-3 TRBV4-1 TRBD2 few TGCGCCAGCAGCCGGGGACTAGCGGGAGGCGGGGATACGCAGTATTTT CASSRGLAGGGDTQYF
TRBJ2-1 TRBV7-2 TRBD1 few TGTGCCAGCACCCGGGCGGGACAGGGGTACAATGAGCAGTTCTTC CASTRAGQGYNEQFF
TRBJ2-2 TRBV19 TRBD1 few TGTGCCAGTAGTATCGGGACAGCGAACACCGGGGAGCTGTTTTTT CASSIGTANTGELFF
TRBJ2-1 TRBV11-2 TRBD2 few TGTGCCAGCAGCCTACAACTAGCGGGAGGTGGCGATGAGCAGTTCTTC CASSLQLAGGGDEQFF
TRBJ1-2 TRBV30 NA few TGTGCCTGGAAGGGGCAGGGCTACACCTTC CAWKGQGYTF
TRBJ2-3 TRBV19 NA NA TGTGCCAGTAGTGGGGCAGGGGGGTATGGAGATACGCAGTATTTT CASSGAGGYGDTQYF
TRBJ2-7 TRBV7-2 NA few TGTGCCAGCAGCCCCCCGGCCTACGAGCAGTACTTC CASSPPAYEQYF